These 20 T cell receptor beta chains were all obtained from the same sample, sequenced in a study of control samples from healthy donors and cancer patients. Assay used: immunoSEQ multiplex PCR; TCRdb lists only in-frame clones, some missing. The sample holds 100,000 to 150,000 clones; about 92% are singletons and the top ten take 2.1%. The sequenced material came from blood. The receptors come from a woman in her forties or fifties in good health.

This chain joins TRBV28 and TRBJ2-1, with D perhaps TRBD2 (5 bases). V lost 7 bases and J 6 bases, leaving 13 bases between the germline ends. Germline lookup yields CDR1 MDHEN and CDR2 SYDVKM. The CDR3 loop spans 13 amino acids. The chain's CDR3 is CASKVATSNEQFF. The CDR3 nucleotides are TGTGCCAGCAAGGTAGCGACCAGCAATGAGCAGTTCTTC.

The rearrangement joins TRBV29-1 to TRBJ2-7, with D perhaps TRBD1 (5 bases). Germline-derived CDR1 and CDR2 are SQVTM and ANQGSEA. V lost 5 bases and J 0 bases, leaving 8 bases between the germline ends. CDR3 length: 12 residues. For the CDR3, the DNA is TGCAGCGTTCGACAGAGCTCCTACGAGCAGTACTTC. Translated, it gives CSVRQSSYEQYF.

The chain uses TRBV19 and TRBJ2-7; a possible D gene is TRBD1 (6 bases). The CDR3 is 13 amino acids. V was shortened by 6 bases and J by 2 bases, with 11 bases between the two germline ends. CDR1 LNHDA and CDR2 SQIVND come from the germline V gene (reference sequence). The CDR3 DNA follows: TGTGCCAGTAGCTTTGGACAGCCCTACGAGCAGTACTTC. Its translation: CASSFGQPYEQYF.

The V call is TRBV3-1 (or the pseudogene TRBV3-2), the J call TRBJ2-5; TRBD2 matches at 9 bases. V shed 0 bases, J shed 5 bases, and the junction held 7 bases outside the gene matches. The CDR3 consists of 16 residues. Germline V gives CDR1 LGHDT, CDR2 YNNKEL (reference sequence). CDR3 nucleotide sequence: TGTGCCAGCAGCCAAGATCGGCGGGGGGGCCTTGAGACCCAGTACTTC. Translating it yields CASSQDRRGGLETQYF.

V and J are TRBV18 and TRBJ1-1; D is uncertain. Germline-derived CDR1 and CDR2 are KGHSH and LQKENI. Trimming pared 0 bases from V and 3 bases from J, leaving 5 bases between. The CDR3 consists of 13 residues. CDR3 DNA: TGTGCCAGCTCACCACCGTGGGACACTGAAGCTTTCTTT. Its protein product is CASSPPWDTEAFF.

Worth noting for this clone: Other DNA sequences within the sample encode an identical CDR3. The chain employs TRBV18 and TRBJ1-1; no definite D call. Trimming cost V 2 bases and J 3 bases, with 4 bases left between them. Germline CDR1 reads KGHSH; CDR2 reads LQKENI. This CDR3 is built from 12 residues. The CDR3 DNA is TGTGCCAGCTCACCAGATCACACTGAAGCTTTCTTT. The encoded protein is CASSPDHTEAFF.

V and J are TRBV27 and TRBJ1-1, with no clear D. Germline V gene lookup returns CDR1 MNHEY and CDR2 SMNVEV (reference sequence). The CDR3 runs to 11 residues. Trimming pared 7 bases from V and 0 bases from J, leaving 3 bases between. This CDR3 reads CASIMNTEAFF. The CDR3 DNA sequence: TGTGCCAGCATCATGAACACTGAAGCTTTCTTT.

This sequence joins TRBV5-1 and TRBJ1-3; D is undetermined. The germline CDR1 and CDR2 sequences are SGHRS and YFSETQ. The CDR3 is 16 residues long. Trimming shortened V by 4 bases and J by 0 bases, and 14 bases separated the two germline ends. The CDR3 here is CASSRGWSDSGNTIYF. CDR3 bases: TGCGCCAGCAGCCGGGGATGGTCGGACTCTGGAAACACCATATATTTT.

The genes are TRBV5-1 and TRBJ1-1; D not certain. Trimming removed 4 bases from V and 2 bases from J, with 18 bases in between. The germline V gene encodes CDR1 SGHRS and CDR2 YFSETQ. The CDR3 has 16 amino acids. The CDR3 nucleotides are TGCGCCAGCAGCCCTCGGAGTACATCGGTAAACACTGAAGCTTTCTTT. Protein product: CASSPRSTSVNTEAFF.

The chain carries TRBV4-1 and TRBJ1-1; D is unclear. The V gene lost 1 base and the J gene lost 0 bases, with 3 bases spanning the gap. The CDR3 sequence is 13 residues long. Germline assignment: CDR1 MGHRA and CDR2 YSYEKL. The CDR3 loop is CASSQVMNTEAFF. CDR3 in DNA: TGCGCCAGCAGCCAAGTCATGAACACTGAAGCTTTCTTT.

This chain links TRBV6-4 with TRBJ1-6, with D possibly TRBD1 on 5 matching bases. This CDR3 is built from 15 residues. CDR1 MRHNA and CDR2 SNTAGT come from the germline V gene. Trimming removed 7 bases at V and 2 bases at J, with 12 bases between. The CDR3 reads CASKLQGPYNSPLHF. The CDR3 region has the DNA TGTGCCAGCAAACTTCAGGGCCCCTATAATTCACCCCTCCACTTT.

The chain carries TRBV19 and TRBJ1-1; 7 nucleotides align to TRBD1. Germline CDR1 LNHDA, CDR2 SQIVND (reference sequence). This CDR3 region has 16 residues. V was pared by 3 bases and J by 2 bases, with 9 bases of the junction left unmatched. The DNA of the CDR3 is TGTGCCAGTAGTATCGACAGGGTGTTGGGTAACACTGAAGCTTTCTTT. Amino acids: CASSIDRVLGNTEAFF.

V gene TRBV7-8 combines with J gene TRBJ2-1; 9 bases map to TRBD1. V trimming: 5 bases; J trimming: 7 bases; junction bases outside the gene matches: 3. CDR3 length: 13 amino acids. Looked up from germline, CDR1 is SGHVS and CDR2 is FQNEAQ. Written as DNA, the CDR3 is TGTGCCAGCAGCATAGACAGGGGGAATGAGCAGTTCTTC. It is translated as CASSIDRGNEQFF.

J is TRBJ1-1 and V is TRBV28; TRBD1 is a possible D gene (5 bases). Between the trimmed V and J ends, which lost 4 bases and 5 bases, there was a span of 11 bases. The germline V gene encodes CDR1 MDHEN and CDR2 SYDVKM. The CDR3 extends over 13 amino acids. CDR3 coding DNA: TGTGCCAGCAGTTGGGGGGGGAGGACTGAAGCTTTCTTT. It yields the protein CASSWGGRTEAFF.

The J gene is TRBJ1-6, the V gene TRBV18, with D possibly TRBD1 on 6 matching bases. The V end lost 5 bases, the J end lost 1 base, and 18 bases lay between the germline ends. The CDR3 consists of 18 residues. Germline assignment: CDR1 KGHSH and CDR2 LQKENI. As DNA, the CDR3 is TGTGCCAGCTCATTAAGGGGGAGAGGTGGTTCCTATAATTCACCCCTCCACTTT. It yields the protein CASSLRGRGGSYNSPLHF.

This chain connects TRBV9 to TRBJ1-5; no clear D gene. Germline V gene data show CDR1 as SGDLS and CDR2 as YYNGEE. The ends were cut back, 4 bases at V and 6 bases at J, with 11 bases in the middle. This CDR3 has 13 amino acids. This chain's CDR3 is CASSPGRGQPQHF. CDR3 DNA sequence: TGTGCCAGCAGCCCCGGTCGCGGTCAGCCCCAGCATTTT.

The V gene is TRBV11-2, the J gene TRBJ1-4; perhaps TRBD1 as D (6 bases). CDR1 and CDR2 from the germline V gene are SGHAT and FQNNGV. CDR3 size: 15 residues. Trimming stripped 5 bases from V and 5 bases from J, with 15 bases between. CDR3 nucleotides: TGTGCCAGCAGCCAGACCCCCAGGGGAAATGAAAAACTGTTTTTT. This codes for CASSQTPRGNEKLFF.

This chain links TRBV2 with TRBJ2-2, with TRBD1 identical over 8 bases. This CDR3 is 14 amino acids long. From germline, CDR1 is SNHLY and CDR2 FYNNEI. With V trimmed by 5 bases and J by 7 bases, 6 bases remained unmatched. CDR3 residues: CASSPGGPHGELFF. In DNA, the CDR3 is TGTGCCAGCAGTCCAGGGGGCCCTCACGGGGAGCTGTTTTTT.

This sequence joins TRBV11-2 and TRBJ2-7, with TRBD1 matching 9 bases. The CDR3 runs 14 residues. The germline V gene encodes CDR1 SGHAT and CDR2 FQNNGV. Trimming took 5 bases from V and 1 from J; bases not matched to a gene: 3. CDR3 coding DNA: TGTGCCAGCAGCGAGGGACAGGGTTCCTACGAGCAGTACTTC. Its protein is CASSEGQGSYEQYF. Variable domain in full (rest from reference TRBV11-2 and TRBJ2-7): EAGVAQSPRYKIIEKRQSVAFWCNPISGHATLYWYQQILGQGPKLLIQFQNNGVVDDSQLPKDRFSAERLKGVDSTLKIQPAKLEDSAVYLCASSEGQGSYEQYFGPGTRLTVT.

The chain couples TRBV11-2 to TRBJ2-5; the match to TRBD2 covers 11 bases. Germline V gives CDR1 SGHAT, CDR2 FQNNGV. The J segment lost 4 bases and the V segment lost 5 bases, leaving 9 bases of the junction unmatched. The CDR3 runs 16 residues. For the CDR3, the DNA is TGTGCCAGCAGCCCCATAGCGGGGGGGCGGGGAGAGACCCAGTACTTC. Translation gives CASSPIAGGRGETQYF.